Listed below are T cell receptor beta chains from one sample, sequenced in a study of OX40 agonist ivuxolimab in advanced cancers. The data were produced by immunoSEQ multiplex PCR, yet TCRdb's version contains in-frame clones alone and is incomplete. The data hold around 66,000 clones, with approximately 78% observed a single time. Here the sequenced sample was CD4+ or CD8+ T cells sorted from blood, taken in a trial of the OX40 agonist ivuxolimab. The receptors shown here come from an adult with an advanced solid tumor such as melanoma, head and neck, liver or kidney cancer. The CDR3 runs from the conserved cysteine through the conserved F or W. A D gene is named only where the DNA matches it firmly. Size is stated for part of the rows, as once, few or many counts, or as a class when the clone is expanded.

j_gene,d_gene,v_gene,abundance,CDR3aa,CDR3nt
TRBJ1-5,NA,TRBV27,NA,CASRTGGEPQHF,TGTGCCAGCAGGACAGGAGGGGAGCCCCAGCATTTT
TRBJ1-1,NA,TRBV9,NA,CASSGSSNTEAFF,TGTGCCAGCAGCGGAAGTTCGAACACTGAAGCTTTCTTT
TRBJ1-1,NA,TRBV28,once,CASSATGLEIPEAFF,TGTGCCAGCAGTGCCACGGGTTTAGAGATCCCTGAAGCTTTCTTT
TRBJ1-2,NA,TRBV2,many,CASSREGRGGGYTF,TGTGCCAGCAGTCGTGAGGGTAGGGGGGGAGGCTACACCTTC
TRBJ2-3,NA,TRBV7-3,NA,CASSLLGMGADTQYF,TGTGCCAGCAGCTTACTCGGGATGGGCGCAGATACGCAGTATTTT
TRBJ2-5,TRBD2,TRBV7-2,NA,CASSLWTSGQETQYF,TGTGCCAGCAGCCTATGGACTAGCGGTCAAGAGACCCAGTACTTC
TRBJ1-2,NA,TRBV5-1,NA,CASSPEGRYYGYTF,TGCGCCAGCAGCCCCGAAGGCAGGTACTATGGCTACACCTTC
TRBJ1-5,NA,TRBV30,NA,CAWSVGGNSNQPQHF,TGTGCCTGGAGTGTAGGAGGTAATAGCAATCAGCCCCAGCATTTT
TRBJ2-5,NA,TRBV9,NA,CASSHSAGPETQYF,TGTGCCAGCAGCCACTCAGCGGGTCCAGAGACCCAGTACTTC
TRBJ2-7,TRBD1,TRBV2,once,CATSPDRGPYEQYF,TGTGCCACCTCCCCGGACAGGGGTCCCTACGAGCAGTACTTC
TRBJ1-2,TRBD1,TRBV19,NA,CASSWYGGQGFMDYGYTF,TGTGCCAGTAGTTGGTATGGGGGACAGGGTTTTATGGACTATGGCTACACCTTC
TRBJ2-1,NA,TRBV19,NA,CASGAGSVSYNEQFF,TGTGCCAGTGGGGCCGGCTCCGTCTCCTACAATGAGCAGTTCTTC
TRBJ1-2,TRBD1,TRBV28,NA,CASSFTVLRDRGRNEVGGYTF,TGTGCCAGCAGTTTTACGGTACTACGGGACAGGGGGCGAAACGAGGTGGGAGGCTACACCTTC
TRBJ2-5,TRBD2,TRBV7-8,NA,CASSLARGVGETQYF,TGTGCCAGCAGCTTAGCACGGGGGGTGGGAGAGACCCAGTACTTC
TRBJ2-7,TRBD1,TRBV7-3,NA,CASSSRQGGGEQYF,TGTGCCAGCAGCTCCCGACAGGGGGGAGGAGAGCAGTACTTC
TRBJ2-3,TRBD2,TRBV2,NA,CASRRRASGGSTDTQYF,TGTGCCAGCAGAAGACGCGCCAGCGGGGGGTCCACAGATACGCAGTATTTT
TRBJ1-5,NA,TRBV2,once,CASSERVGQPQHF,TGTGCCAGCAGTGAAAGGGTTGGTCAGCCCCAGCATTTT
TRBJ1-4,NA,TRBV5-1,NA,CASSLEGLVSSEKLFF,TGCGCCAGCAGCTTGGAGGGTTTAGTCTCTAGTGAAAAACTGTTTTTT
TRBJ2-2,NA,TRBV7-9,NA,CASSSDDRGELFF,TGTGCCAGCAGCTCTGATGACAGGGGGGAGCTGTTTTTT
TRBJ2-7,TRBD2,TRBV25-1,NA,CASSAPGGGHEQYF,TGTGCCAGCAGTGCCCCGGGGGGGGGCCACGAGCAGTACTTC
TRBJ1-1,NA,TRBV19,few,CASQFQGENTEAFF,TGTGCCAGCCAGTTCCAAGGCGAGAACACTGAAGCTTTCTTT
TRBJ2-7,NA,TRBV10-3,NA,CAISERGRNEQYF,TGTGCCATCAGTGAGCGGGGGAGGAACGAGCAGTACTTC
TRBJ2-7,NA,TRBV2,few,CASTMKRGAPYEQYF,TGTGCCAGCACTATGAAGAGGGGGGCCCCCTACGAGCAGTACTTC
TRBJ2-3,NA,TRBV7-3,few,CASSLSRTTDTQYF,TGTGCCAGCAGCTTATCTCGGACCACAGATACGCAGTATTTT
TRBJ1-4,NA,TRBV2,NA,CASRGTRTNEKLFF,TGTGCCAGCAGGGGGACAAGAACTAATGAAAAACTGTTTTTT
TRBJ1-1,TRBD1,TRBV5-4,NA,CASSLGQGLFTEAFF,TGTGCCAGCAGCTTGGGACAGGGGCTCTTCACTGAAGCTTTCTTT
TRBJ2-2,NA,TRBV6-1,few,CASKEYSTDTGELFF,TGTGCCAGCAAGGAATACAGTACTGACACCGGGGAGCTGTTTTTT
TRBJ2-3,TRBD2,TRBV5-1,NA,CASIYPHKPGSSGGGDTQYF,TGCGCCAGTATTTATCCGCACAAGCCCGGTTCTAGCGGGGGGGGAGATACGCAGTATTTT
TRBJ1-4,NA,TRBV29-1,NA,CSVSVGVGEKLFF,TGCAGCGTGTCCGTAGGGGTGGGTGAAAAACTGTTTTTT
TRBJ2-2,TRBD2,TRBV5-1,NA,CASSVRTSGATNTGELFF,TGCGCCAGCAGCGTCCGGACTAGCGGAGCCACAAACACCGGGGAGCTGTTTTTT
TRBJ1-5,TRBD1,TRBV5-5,NA,CASSLVFGDSQPQHF,TGTGCCAGCAGCTTGGTTTTCGGGGACAGTCAGCCCCAGCATTTT
TRBJ1-5,NA,TRBV4-1,NA,CASSPTGMSNQPQHF,TGCGCCAGCAGCCCCACAGGGATGAGCAATCAGCCCCAGCATTTT
TRBJ1-2,NA,TRBV28,once,CASSALGPYGYTF,TGTGCCAGCAGTGCCCTGGGCCCCTATGGCTACACCTTC
TRBJ2-5,TRBD2,TRBV13,NA,CASSPGLAGALTQYF,TGTGCCAGCAGCCCAGGACTAGCGGGAGCGCTGACCCAGTACTTC
TRBJ2-7,TRBD1,TRBV6-5,NA,CASSYSSGQGGEKQYF,TGTGCCAGCAGTTACTCGAGCGGACAGGGTGGGGAAAAGCAGTACTTC
TRBJ1-6,NA,TRBV2,NA,CASSEGYSPLHF,TGTGCCAGCAGCGAAGGATATTCACCCCTCCACTTT
TRBJ2-2,NA,TRBV28,NA,CASSSPEGQNTGELFF,TGTGCCAGCAGTTCTCCCGAGGGACAGAACACCGGGGAGCTGTTTTTT
TRBJ2-4,NA,TRBV10-1,NA,CASSGIAKNIQYF,TGCGCCAGCAGTGGGATAGCCAAAAACATTCAGTACTTC
TRBJ1-2,TRBD1,TRBV5-1,NA,CASSRDGGQGFNYGYTF,TGCGCCAGCAGCCGAGACGGGGGACAGGGATTTAACTATGGCTACACCTTC
TRBJ2-3,TRBD2,TRBV4-2,NA,CASSRTPPALADSSTDTQYF,TGTGCCAGCAGCCGAACCCCGCCGGCCCTAGCGGATTCTAGCACAGATACGCAGTATTTT
TRBJ1-3,NA,TRBV28,NA,CASSFSAGNTIYF,TGTGCCAGCAGTTTCTCCGCTGGAAACACCATATATTTT
TRBJ1-1,NA,TRBV29-1,NA,CSVGEGSKAFF,TGCAGCGTCGGGGAGGGGTCGAAAGCTTTCTTT
TRBJ1-4,TRBD1,TRBV30,few,CAWRRPGGEEKLFF,TGTGCCTGGCGCCGCCCAGGGGGCGAAGAAAAACTGTTTTTT
TRBJ2-1,NA,TRBV2,NA,CASENSIAYNEQFF,TGTGCCAGCGAAAACTCCATCGCCTACAATGAGCAGTTCTTC
TRBJ2-5,TRBD1,TRBV19,NA,CASSLNRDRGSAQYF,TGTGCCAGTAGTCTGAACCGGGACAGGGGTTCGGCCCAGTACTTC
TRBJ2-7,NA,TRBV6-1,NA,CASSEWAEQYF,TGTGCCAGCAGTGAGTGGGCCGAGCAGTACTTC
TRBJ1-1,NA,TRBV6-5,NA,CASSYRGPTEAFF,TGTGCCAGCAGTTACCGGGGTCCCACTGAAGCTTTCTTT
TRBJ2-1,TRBD1,TRBV5-1,NA,CASSLEGATYNEQFF,TGCGCCAGCAGCTTGGAGGGGGCTACCTACAATGAGCAGTTCTTC
TRBJ2-3,TRBD2,TRBV29-1,NA,CSVGGLAGVPTSTDTQYF,TGCAGCGTTGGAGGACTAGCGGGGGTCCCTACTAGCACAGATACGCAGTATTTT
TRBJ2-7,NA,TRBV6-1,NA,CASSEVRDEQYF,TGTGCCAGCAGTGAAGTGAGGGACGAGCAGTACTTC
TRBJ1-1,NA,TRBV13,NA,CASTVRSAGFETEAFF,TGTGCCAGCACCGTTCGGTCAGCAGGGTTTGAGACTGAAGCTTTCTTT
TRBJ2-3,TRBD2,TRBV9,NA,CASSPRLAGDTQYF,TGTGCCAGCAGCCCCAGACTAGCGGGAGACACGCAGTATTTT
TRBJ2-2,NA,TRBV7-2,NA,CASSFGRAGTGELFF,TGTGCCAGCAGCTTCGGCAGGGCGGGCACCGGGGAGCTGTTTTTT
TRBJ2-2,TRBD1,TRBV19,NA,CASSARTGDTGELFF,TGTGCCAGTAGTGCCCGGACAGGGGACACCGGGGAGCTGTTTTTT
TRBJ2-5,NA,TRBV18,NA,CASSVQGSQETQYF,TGTGCCAGCTCAGTTCAGGGTTCCCAAGAGACCCAGTACTTC
TRBJ2-7,TRBD2,TRBV28,NA,CASSLSASGLYEQYF,TGTGCCAGCAGTTTATCGGCTAGCGGATTATACGAGCAGTACTTC
TRBJ1-2,TRBD1,TRBV5-1,NA,CASSLDRVSYGYTF,TGCGCCAGCAGCCTTGACAGGGTGTCGTATGGCTACACCTTC
TRBJ2-5,NA,TRBV29-1,NA,CSVEPDSQETQYF,TGCAGCGTTGAACCAGACAGCCAAGAGACCCAGTACTTC